The next 10 T cell receptor beta chains were all read from a single sample in a study of post-analysis software for immune sequencing data. Study-level findings and limits: Roughly 5 TRBV segments, TRBV5-6, TRBV5-1 and TRBV20-1 among them, were found more frequent in patients than controls.

Prepared libraries of TCR beta cDNA carried unique molecular identifiers. MiXCR, applied by TCRdb to the PCR reads, yields one record per CDR3 protein. This table holds about 400,000 distinct CDR3 sequences, roughly 30% found once. No antigens are known for them. The sample taken for sequencing was blood. These receptors originate from a girl aged 10 to 17 with multiple sclerosis.

This chain links TRBV12-3 or TRBV12-4 with TRBJ2-2; D possibly corresponds to TRBD1 (5 bases). The V end was cut by 5 bases, the J end by 4 bases, with 17 bases between. The length of the CDR3 is 16 residues. In nucleotides, the CDR3 is TGTGCCAGCAGTCCCGGTGGCAGGGTACCCACCGGGGAGCTGTTTTTT. It specifies CASSPGGRVPTGELFF.

The chain carries TRBV29-1 and TRBJ2-7; 7 nucleotides line up with TRBD2. This CDR3 is 15 amino acids long. Looked up from germline, CDR1 is SQVTM and CDR2 is ANQGSEA. V shed 6 bases, J shed 2 bases, and the junction held 13 bases outside the gene matches. The CDR3 loop reads CSVSGTGEGTYEQYF. CDR3 bases: TGCAGCGTCTCGGGGACCGGGGAGGGAACCTACGAGCAGTACTTC.

This chain joins TRBV12-3 or TRBV12-4 and TRBJ2-5; TRBD2 is a possible D gene (5 bases). This CDR3 region has 13 residues. The V and J ends lost 8 bases and 3 bases respectively, with 13 bases between them. CDR3 amino acids: CASRLGLKETQYF. Here the CDR3 DNA reads TGTGCCAGCCGTCTAGGACTTAAAGAGACCCAGTACTTC.

The chain employs TRBV20-1 and TRBJ1-1, with D maybe TRBD1 (6 bases). Germline V gene sequence: CDR1 DFQATT, CDR2 SNEGSKA (reference sequence). V lost 6 bases, J lost 0 bases, and 11 bases lay in between. This CDR3 comprises 13 residues. In DNA form, the CDR3 reads TGCAGTGCGACTGGACAGTTGAACACTGAAGCTTTCTTT. Translated, it gives CSATGQLNTEAFF.

This clonotype showed up many times. This chain links TRBV29-1 with TRBJ2-3; TRBD2 might be the D (6 bases). Germline lookup yields CDR1 SQVTM and CDR2 ANQGSEA. This CDR3 comprises 13 residues. V lost 6 bases to trimming and J lost 2 bases, with 12 bases between them. This CDR3 is CSVLSGYTDTQYF. CDR3 coding DNA: TGCAGCGTCTTGAGCGGGTACACAGATACGCAGTATTTT.

The J gene is TRBJ2-5, the V gene TRBV5-1; 9 bases match TRBD2. V shed 1 base, J shed 3 bases, and the junction held 10 bases outside the gene matches. The V gene's germline CDR1 is SGHRS and CDR2 YFSETQ. The CDR3 contains 17 residues. The CDR3 region has the DNA TGCGCCAGCAGCTTGCCTCCAGCGGGGGGAGGAAAAGAGACCCAGTACTTC. This codes for CASSLPPAGGGKETQYF.

The chain combines TRBV2 with TRBJ2-7, with D unresolved. The length of the CDR3 is 13 residues. Germline CDR1 is SNHLY and CDR2 is FYNNEI. Trimming took 8 bases from V and 2 from J, leaving 13 bases between them. The chain's CDR3 is CASRRTVTYEQYF. The CDR3 region has the DNA TGTGCCAGCCGACGGACGGTGACCTACGAGCAGTACTTC. Using reference TRBV2 and TRBJ2-7 for the parts outside the CDR3, the full variable domain is EPEVTQTPSHQVTQMGQEVILRCVPISNHLYFYWYRQILGQKVEFLVSFYNNEISEKSEIFDDQFSVERPDGSNFTLKIRSTKLEDSAMYFCASRRTVTYEQYFGPGTRLTVT.

This clonotype turned up a few times. V gene TRBV7-9 combines with J gene TRBJ2-1; 11 bases are shared with TRBD1. Germline V CDR1 and CDR2: SEHNR, FQNEAQ (reference sequence). Unmatched junction bases numbered 10, after V lost 5 bases and J lost 7 bases. The CDR3 covers 16 residues. CDR3 bases: TGTGCCAGCAGCCCCCCCCGGGACAGGGGGTCTAATGAGCAGTTCTTC. It codes for CASSPPRDRGSNEQFF.

This chain joins TRBV4-1 and TRBJ2-1; D is uncertain. The CDR3 loop spans 12 amino acids. Germline V gene data show CDR1 as MGHRA and CDR2 as YSYEKL. V lost 1 base, J lost 7 bases, and 5 bases lay in between. The CDR3 bases are TGCGCCAGCAGCCAAGGGACGAATGAGCAGTTCTTC. This gives the protein CASSQGTNEQFF.

This clonotype was found many times. The chain is built from TRBV29-1 and TRBJ2-3, with D unresolved. Trimming stripped 4 bases from V and 4 bases from J, with 12 bases between. Germline lookup yields CDR1 SQVTM and CDR2 ANQGSEA. CDR3 length: 13 residues. CDR3 coding DNA: TGCAGCGTTGTCGGGTGGTCGGCAGATACGCAGTATTTT. It yields the protein CSVVGWSADTQYF.